This T cell receptor beta chain comes out of a study of regulatory T cells in long-lasting Graves disease. Study-level results: Public clonotype sharing was higher in persistent than newly diagnosed patients.

The time point denotes: newly diagnosed GD, antithyroid drugs for less than 3 months. There was RNA extracted from PBMCs, and the TCR library was made from it. American Thyroid Association guidelines defined Graves' disease diagnosis. This CDR3 contains 14 residues. In germline, CDR1 is SGDLS, CDR2 YYNGEE. With 0 bases removed from V and 9 bases from J, the gap between germline ends came to 10 bases. A note on this clonotype: Antigen: not known.

The authors built TCR beta libraries using iRepertoire HTBI primers and Arm-PCR of CDR3 regions. MiXCR, applied by TCRdb to the multiplex PCR reads, yields one record per CDR3 protein. The top ten hold 18% of the sample, which has about 620,000 distinct CDR3 sequences, roughly 16% seen once. This same sample was also taken into another study, of T cells in Graves' hyperthyroidism and ophthalmopathy. That work states: Patients were aged 18 to 65, had disease duration under 2 months, and had newly diagnosed hyperthyroidism. The authors' 13 V-J model separated ophthalmopathy from stable hyperthyroidism.

This clonotype originated in a woman in her twenties or thirties with Graves disease. This material consisted of peripheral blood mononuclear cells (PBMCs), taken at new diagnosis, from a patient treated with antithyroid drugs. The chain couples TRBV9 to TRBJ1-6; D remains unclear. CDR3 residues: CASSVADTISPLHF. The DNA for the CDR3 is TGTGCCAGCAGCGTAGCGGATACCATTTCACCCCTCCACTTT.